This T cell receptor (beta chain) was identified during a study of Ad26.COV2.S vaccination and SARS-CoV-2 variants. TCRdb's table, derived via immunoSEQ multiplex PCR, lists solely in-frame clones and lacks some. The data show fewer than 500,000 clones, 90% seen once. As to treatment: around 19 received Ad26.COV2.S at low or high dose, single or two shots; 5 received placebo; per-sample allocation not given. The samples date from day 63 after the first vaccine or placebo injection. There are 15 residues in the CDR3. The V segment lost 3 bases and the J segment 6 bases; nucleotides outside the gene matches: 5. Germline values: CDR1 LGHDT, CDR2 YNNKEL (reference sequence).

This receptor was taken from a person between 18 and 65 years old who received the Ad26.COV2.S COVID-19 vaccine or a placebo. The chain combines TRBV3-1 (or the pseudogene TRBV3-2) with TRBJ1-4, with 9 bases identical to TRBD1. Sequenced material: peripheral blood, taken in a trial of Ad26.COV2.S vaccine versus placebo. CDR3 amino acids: CASSHPGTGYEKLFF. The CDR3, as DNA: TGTGCCAGCAGCCATCCCGGGACAGGGTATGAAAAACTGTTTTTT.